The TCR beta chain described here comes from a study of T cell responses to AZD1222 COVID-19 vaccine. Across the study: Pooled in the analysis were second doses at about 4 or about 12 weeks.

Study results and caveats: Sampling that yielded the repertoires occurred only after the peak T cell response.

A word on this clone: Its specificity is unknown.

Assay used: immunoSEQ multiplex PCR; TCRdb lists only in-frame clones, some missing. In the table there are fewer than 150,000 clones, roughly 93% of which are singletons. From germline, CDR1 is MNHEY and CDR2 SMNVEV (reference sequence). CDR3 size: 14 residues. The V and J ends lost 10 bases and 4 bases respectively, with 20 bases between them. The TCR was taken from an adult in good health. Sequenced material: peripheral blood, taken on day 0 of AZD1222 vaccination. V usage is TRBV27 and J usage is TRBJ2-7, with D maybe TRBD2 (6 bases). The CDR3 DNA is TGTGCCACCAAACCCCTCACTAGCCCATACGAGCAGTACTTC. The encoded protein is CATKPLTSPYEQYF.